This is a list of T cell receptor beta chains from one sample in a study of early T cells in non-severe SARS-CoV-2 infection. In TCRdb, the 5' RACE reads were re-called with MiXCR into one record per CDR3 protein. The sample includes some 30,000 distinct CDR3 sequences, 5.1% of them seen just once. Sequenced sample: whole blood. The receptors were sampled from an adult who was a healthcare worker with PCR-confirmed SARS-CoV-2 infection or an uninfected control (not recorded which). The CDR3 runs from the conserved cysteine through the conserved F or W. Fields, in order: V gene, J gene, D gene, clone size, CDR3 DNA, CDR3 protein. The D gene is left open where the match is weak. A row's size may be missing; if present it is once, few, many or a size class.

V gene: TRBV11-2
J gene: TRBJ2-3
D gene: TRBD2
clone size: many
CDR3 DNA: TGTGCCAGCAGCCCGGGGCGCGGGAGCCTTACGCAGTATTTT
CDR3 protein: CASSPGRGSLTQYF

V gene: TRBV5-4
J gene: TRBJ2-7
D gene: -
clone size: many
CDR3 DNA: TGTGCCAGCAGCTTGGGGGGGCCCTACGAGCAGTACTTC
CDR3 protein: CASSLGGPYEQYF

V gene: TRBV7-9
J gene: TRBJ1-5
D gene: -
clone size: many
CDR3 DNA: TGTGCCAGCAGTAGTATAGGTCAGCCCCAGCATTTT
CDR3 protein: CASSSIGQPQHF

V gene: TRBV27
J gene: TRBJ1-1
D gene: -
clone size: many
CDR3 DNA: TGTGCCAGCTCGGGACGGATGAACACTGAAGCTTTCTTT
CDR3 protein: CASSGRMNTEAFF

V gene: TRBV11-2
J gene: TRBJ2-7
D gene: TRBD2
clone size: -
CDR3 DNA: TGTGCCAGCAGCTTAGGGACTAGCGGGTTCTACGAGCAGTACTTC
CDR3 protein: CASSLGTSGFYEQYF

V gene: TRBV5-1
J gene: TRBJ2-1
D gene: -
clone size: few
CDR3 DNA: TGCGCCAGCAGCTTGGCCACAAGCAATGAGCAGTTCTTC
CDR3 protein: CASSLATSNEQFF

V gene: TRBV19
J gene: TRBJ2-1
D gene: TRBD2
clone size: -
CDR3 DNA: TGTGCCAGTAGGAGCGGGACTCGTTCCTACAATGAGCAGTTCTTC
CDR3 protein: CASRSGTRSYNEQFF

V gene: TRBV3-1
J gene: TRBJ1-1
D gene: -
clone size: few
CDR3 DNA: TGTGCCAGCAGCCAAGGTGGCACGGAAGCTTTCTTT
CDR3 protein: CASSQGGTEAFF

V gene: TRBV20-1
J gene: TRBJ2-5
D gene: -
clone size: many
CDR3 DNA: TGCAGTGCTAGAGCCTTGATGAAGGAAGAGACCCAGTACTTC
CDR3 protein: CSARALMKEETQYF

V gene: TRBV9
J gene: TRBJ1-1
D gene: -
clone size: -
CDR3 DNA: TGTGCCAGCAGCGCGGGAGGGCCTGGGACTGAAGCTTTCTTT
CDR3 protein: CASSAGGPGTEAFF

V gene: TRBV7-6
J gene: TRBJ2-3
D gene: TRBD2
clone size: medium-sized
CDR3 DNA: TGTGCCAGCAGCTTAGTTCCCAGCGGGGACCGCACAGATACGCAGTATTTT
CDR3 protein: CASSLVPSGDRTDTQYF

V gene: TRBV20-1
J gene: TRBJ2-1
D gene: -
clone size: -
CDR3 DNA: TGCAGTGCTAGAAAACCGGGCTTCGATCGCGATGAGCAGTTCTTC
CDR3 protein: CSARKPGFDRDEQFF

V gene: TRBV2
J gene: TRBJ2-3
D gene: -
clone size: few
CDR3 DNA: TGTGCCAGCAGGAGGGTAGCGGGCACAGATACGCAGTATTTT
CDR3 protein: CASRRVAGTDTQYF

V gene: TRBV7-2
J gene: TRBJ1-2
D gene: -
clone size: many
CDR3 DNA: TGTGCCAGCAGCTTAATTGGCAGGGAGACTGGCTACACCTTC
CDR3 protein: CASSLIGRETGYTF

V gene: TRBV6-5
J gene: TRBJ2-1
D gene: TRBD2
clone size: many
CDR3 DNA: TGTGCCAGCAGTTACTCTCGGGGGGGCCGGGAGCAGTTCTTC
CDR3 protein: CASSYSRGGREQFF

V gene: TRBV27
J gene: TRBJ1-2
D gene: -
clone size: many
CDR3 DNA: TGTGCCAGCAGTTTAAGCAGGGAAGCTAACTATGGCTACACCTTC
CDR3 protein: CASSLSREANYGYTF

V gene: TRBV3-1
J gene: TRBJ2-2
D gene: TRBD2
clone size: few
CDR3 DNA: TGTGCCAGCAGCCAACGGGAGGGGCTAAACACCGGGGAGCTGTTTTTT
CDR3 protein: CASSQREGLNTGELFF

V gene: TRBV6-1
J gene: TRBJ1-1
D gene: -
clone size: few
CDR3 DNA: TGTGCCAGCAGTGAGGAGGGGCCAATAGCTTTCTTT
CDR3 protein: CASSEEGPIAFF

V gene: TRBV11-3
J gene: TRBJ2-2
D gene: -
clone size: many
CDR3 DNA: TGTGCCAGCAGCTTCCCCCGACAAGGCACCGGGGAGCTGTTTTTT
CDR3 protein: CASSFPRQGTGELFF

V gene: TRBV3-1
J gene: TRBJ2-1
D gene: -
clone size: many
CDR3 DNA: TGTGCCAGCAGCCCTCAGGGGTGGGGAAATGAGCAGTTCTTC
CDR3 protein: CASSPQGWGNEQFF

V gene: TRBV2
J gene: TRBJ2-5
D gene: -
clone size: many
CDR3 DNA: TGTGCCAGCAGTGAACCATCCGGAGCTTCCGGGCCCCAGTACTTC
CDR3 protein: CASSEPSGASGPQYF

V gene: TRBV11-2
J gene: TRBJ2-5
D gene: TRBD2
clone size: -
CDR3 DNA: TGTGCCAGCAGCCCCGGGACTAGCTCTGGTCAGACCCAGTACTTC
CDR3 protein: CASSPGTSSGQTQYF

V gene: TRBV9
J gene: TRBJ2-7
D gene: -
clone size: many
CDR3 DNA: TGTGCCAGCAGCGAGGGAGCGGGACAGCAAAGCTACGAGCAGTACTTC
CDR3 protein: CASSEGAGQQSYEQYF

V gene: TRBV27
J gene: TRBJ1-3
D gene: -
clone size: few
CDR3 DNA: TGTGCCAGCAGTTTATCGGTCCCGTGGTCTGGAAACACCATATATTTT
CDR3 protein: CASSLSVPWSGNTIYF

V gene: TRBV19
J gene: TRBJ2-5
D gene: -
clone size: many
CDR3 DNA: TGTGCCAGTAGTATGGGCGAGACCCAGTACTTC
CDR3 protein: CASSMGETQYF

V gene: TRBV12-3/TRBV12-4
J gene: TRBJ2-4
D gene: -
clone size: many
CDR3 DNA: TGTGCCAGCAGTTTAGGGGCTCTAGCCAAAAACATTCAGTACTTC
CDR3 protein: CASSLGALAKNIQYF

V gene: TRBV21-1
J gene: TRBJ1-1
D gene: -
clone size: many
CDR3 DNA: TGTGCCAGCAGTATCCTGGAGGTGGAACAGCCAAAGGGGTGTAATGGAGCTTTCTTT
CDR3 protein: CASSILEVEQPKGCNGAFF

V gene: TRBV2
J gene: TRBJ1-4
D gene: TRBD1
clone size: few
CDR3 DNA: TGTGCCAGCAGTGGCCACCCCGGGACAGGGAAGGAAAAACTGTTTTTT
CDR3 protein: CASSGHPGTGKEKLFF

V gene: TRBV20-1
J gene: TRBJ1-1
D gene: -
clone size: many
CDR3 DNA: TGCAGTGCTAGAGCCCCGTTAGTAGGCTACACTGAAGCTTTCTTT
CDR3 protein: CSARAPLVGYTEAFF

V gene: TRBV11-2
J gene: TRBJ2-3
D gene: TRBD1
clone size: many
CDR3 DNA: TGTGCCAGCAGCCCGTGGACAGGTGATACGCAGTATTTT
CDR3 protein: CASSPWTGDTQYF

V gene: TRBV20-1
J gene: TRBJ1-4
D gene: TRBD1
clone size: few
CDR3 DNA: TGCAGCTCTACTGGGGACAGGGGGAATGAAAAACTGTTTTTT
CDR3 protein: CSSTGDRGNEKLFF

V gene: TRBV20-1
J gene: TRBJ1-1
D gene: -
clone size: -
CDR3 DNA: TGCAGTGCTAGAGTCGGCAACACTGAAGCTTTCTTT
CDR3 protein: CSARVGNTEAFF

V gene: TRBV24-1
J gene: TRBJ2-7
D gene: -
clone size: -
CDR3 DNA: TGTGCCACACCGGGCTACGAGCAGTACTTC
CDR3 protein: CATPGYEQYF

V gene: TRBV30
J gene: TRBJ2-3
D gene: -
clone size: -
CDR3 DNA: TGTGCCTGGAGGGTCCCAGATACGCAGTATTTT
CDR3 protein: CAWRVPDTQYF

V gene: TRBV29-1
J gene: TRBJ1-2
D gene: -
clone size: many
CDR3 DNA: TGCAGCGTTGATCAGGCAGCTAACTATGGCTACACCTTC
CDR3 protein: CSVDQAANYGYTF

V gene: TRBV29-1
J gene: TRBJ2-7
D gene: -
clone size: -
CDR3 DNA: TGCAGCGTTGTATTGAGCTACGAGCAGTACTTC
CDR3 protein: CSVVLSYEQYF

V gene: TRBV11-1
J gene: TRBJ2-2
D gene: TRBD1
clone size: many
CDR3 DNA: TGTGCCAGCAGCTTAAGAGGCGACAGGGCCACCGGGGAGCTGTTTTTT
CDR3 protein: CASSLRGDRATGELFF

V gene: TRBV29-1
J gene: TRBJ1-1
D gene: -
clone size: many
CDR3 DNA: TGCAGCGCCCTGGGCGGCACTGAAGCTTTCTTT
CDR3 protein: CSALGGTEAFF

V gene: TRBV24-1
J gene: TRBJ2-7
D gene: -
clone size: many
CDR3 DNA: TGTGCCACCTCCCGGGGTAAGAGTTCCTACGAGCAGTACTTC
CDR3 protein: CATSRGKSSYEQYF

V gene: TRBV11-2
J gene: TRBJ2-6
D gene: -
clone size: many
CDR3 DNA: TGTGCCAGCAGCCGACGCATTATCGGGTCTGGGGCCAACGTCCTGACTTTC
CDR3 protein: CASSRRIIGSGANVLTF

V gene: TRBV11-2
J gene: TRBJ1-5
D gene: TRBD1
clone size: many
CDR3 DNA: TGTGCCAGCAGCCGGGACAGGGATCAGCCCCAGCATTTT
CDR3 protein: CASSRDRDQPQHF

V gene: TRBV6-1
J gene: TRBJ2-4
D gene: TRBD1
clone size: -
CDR3 DNA: TGTGCCAGCAGTGGCAGACAGGGGAAAGCCAAAAACATTCAGTACTTC
CDR3 protein: CASSGRQGKAKNIQYF

V gene: TRBV19
J gene: TRBJ2-1
D gene: -
clone size: -
CDR3 DNA: TGTGCCAGTAGTATAAGGGGCGGGGAGTACAATGAGCAGTTCTTC
CDR3 protein: CASSIRGGEYNEQFF

V gene: TRBV12-5
J gene: TRBJ2-1
D gene: -
clone size: medium-sized
CDR3 DNA: TGTGCTAGTGGTTTGGCTGGTTTATACAATGAGCAGTTCTTC
CDR3 protein: CASGLAGLYNEQFF

V gene: TRBV30
J gene: TRBJ2-3
D gene: -
clone size: -
CDR3 DNA: TGTGCCTGGAGTGTCTGGTTCGGGTCCACAGATACGCAGTATTTT
CDR3 protein: CAWSVWFGSTDTQYF

V gene: TRBV4-1
J gene: TRBJ2-2
D gene: -
clone size: many
CDR3 DNA: TGCGCCAGCAGCGGGCCGCCAGGAAAAAACACCGGGGAGCTGTTTTTT
CDR3 protein: CASSGPPGKNTGELFF

V gene: TRBV19
J gene: TRBJ1-6
D gene: -
clone size: many
CDR3 DNA: TGTGCCAGTAGTATCCAGTCAGGCCGCCACCAGAATTCACCCCTCCACTTT
CDR3 protein: CASSIQSGRHQNSPLHF

V gene: TRBV28
J gene: TRBJ2-7
D gene: TRBD1
clone size: many
CDR3 DNA: TGTGCCAGCAGTCCCGCAGGGGGTAGGAACTACGAGCAGTACTTC
CDR3 protein: CASSPAGGRNYEQYF

V gene: TRBV20-1
J gene: TRBJ2-7
D gene: TRBD2
clone size: many
CDR3 DNA: TGCAGTGCCCCAGAAGCGGGAGCGGGGGAGCAGTACTTC
CDR3 protein: CSAPEAGAGEQYF

V gene: TRBV6-2/TRBV6-3
J gene: TRBJ2-1
D gene: -
clone size: few
CDR3 DNA: TGTGCCACCCAGGGTAGTGCTAGGTATGAGCAGTTCTTC
CDR3 protein: CATQGSARYEQFF